The 25 T cell receptor beta chains listed next were all sequenced from one sample in a study of T cell repertoires in cytomegalovirus infection. Antigen specificity for these receptors is unknown. TCRdb called the reads again in MiXCR, with one record for every CDR3 protein. This sample has hundreds of thousands of distinct CDR3 sequences; 40% to 50% occur once, and the top ten carry around 45%. Sample: cultured PBMCs, taken from culture after CMV antigen stimulation. The receptors here all came from a human donor in good health (CMV status not recorded). Some clones in this sample may be carry-over from other donors' samples.

The chain joins TRBV2 to TRBJ2-6, with 8 bases fitting TRBD1. The CDR3 covers 16 residues. Germline-derived CDR1 and CDR2 are SNHLY and FYNNEI. Germline trimming cut 5 bases from V and 2 bases from J; bases unmatched to any gene: 5. The CDR3 region has the DNA TGTGCCAGCAGTCCGGACAGGGTAGCTGGGGCCAACGTCCTGACTTTC. Protein sequence: CASSPDRVAGANVLTF.

The V gene is TRBV29-1, the J gene TRBJ2-1, with a possible D match to TRBD2 (5 bases). Trimming stripped 2 bases from V and 0 bases from J, with 14 bases between. CDR1 and CDR2 (germline): SQVTM, ANQGSEA. The CDR3 contains 16 residues. CDR3 residues: CSVESAAGRSYNEQFF. In DNA form, the CDR3 reads TGCAGCGTTGAAAGTGCGGCGGGCCGCTCCTACAATGAGCAGTTCTTC.

This clonotype was seen a single time. The rearrangement joins TRBV5-1 to TRBJ2-1, with D perhaps matching TRBD2 (6 bases). The CDR3 totals 17 residues. Germline CDR1 and CDR2: SGHRS and YFSETQ. Trimming removed 0 bases at V and 7 bases at J, with 20 bases between. CDR3 DNA: TGCGCCAGCAGCTTGGTAGGCGGGACTCCGCCACGGAATGAGCAGTTCTTC. Protein product: CASSLVGGTPPRNEQFF.

The rearrangement joins TRBV7-2 to TRBJ2-5; TRBD1 is a possible D gene (6 bases). The CDR3 covers 14 residues. Trimming left V 0 bases short and J 7 bases short, with 12 bases between. Germline V CDR1 and CDR2: SGHTA, FQGNSA. The CDR3 reads CASSLATGAGTQYF. The CDR3 DNA reads as TGTGCCAGCAGCTTAGCGACAGGTGCAGGGACCCAGTACTTC.

V usage is TRBV7-2 and J usage is TRBJ2-7; D is unclear. CDR3 size: 15 residues. Looked up from germline, CDR1 is SGHTA and CDR2 is FQGNSA. Trimming removed 1 base from V and 0 bases from J, with 10 bases in between. Here the CDR3 DNA reads TGTGCCAGCAGCTTAGTTTGGGGAAGCTCCTACGAGCAGTACTTC. Its translation is CASSLVWGSSYEQYF.

The chain joins TRBV7-2 to TRBJ2-3, with D uncertain. The V gene's germline CDR1 is SGHTA and CDR2 FQGNSA. The CDR3 sequence is 15 residues long. V lost 0 bases and J 4 bases, leaving 11 bases between the germline ends. The CDR3 spells CASSLAGAGSDTQYF. DNA for the CDR3: TGTGCCAGCAGCTTAGCGGGCGCAGGATCAGATACGCAGTATTTT.

This clonotype was observed a handful of times. V and J are TRBV7-8 and TRBJ2-2, with D perhaps assigned TRBD1 or TRBD2 (7 bases each). Germline V lookup: CDR1 SGHVS, CDR2 FQNEAQ. The CDR3 spans 18 residues. V lost 2 bases to trimming and J lost 3 bases, with 19 bases between them. This CDR3 reads CASSLTYRQGGDTGELFF. The DNA of the CDR3 is TGTGCCAGCAGCTTAACTTATCGACAGGGAGGGGACACCGGGGAGCTGTTTTTT.

This clonotype occurred a few times. The V gene is TRBV7-9, the J gene TRBJ1-1; D ambiguous. The germline V gene encodes CDR1 SEHNR and CDR2 FQNEAQ (reference sequence). The V gene lost 7 bases and the J gene lost 2 bases, with 11 bases spanning the gap. CDR3 length equals 13 residues. The CDR3 here is CASTFQPNTEAFF. The CDR3 DNA is TGTGCCAGCACCTTCCAACCTAACACTGAAGCTTTCTTT.

The chain joins TRBV19 to TRBJ2-7; tentatively, D is TRBD1 (5 bases). The CDR3 totals 15 residues. In germline, CDR1 is LNHDA, CDR2 SQIVND (reference sequence). V was shortened by 8 bases and J by 3 bases, with 20 bases between the two germline ends. Here the CDR3 reads CASSPSTVRLYEQYF. The CDR3 nucleotides read TGTGCCAGTTCCCCGTCGACAGTAAGACTCTACGAGCAGTACTTC.

V usage is TRBV29-1 and J usage is TRBJ2-7; 10 positions match TRBD1. V shed 4 bases, J shed 5 bases, and the junction held 8 bases outside the gene matches. The germline CDR1 and CDR2 sequences are SQVTM and ANQGSEA. CDR3 length: 14 residues. Here the CDR3 DNA reads TGCAGCGTTGGGGACAGGGGTTCTTCTGACGAGCAGTACTTC. Amino acids: CSVGDRGSSDEQYF.

The chain uses TRBV20-1 and TRBJ2-5; possibly TRBD1 or TRBD2 for D (5 bases each). The CDR3 sequence is 12 residues long. V dropped 7 bases and J dropped 4 bases, with 13 bases sitting between them. CDR1 and CDR2 (germline): DFQATT, SNEGSKA (reference sequence). CDR3 bases: TGCAGTGTCGGGGTTGGGGGAGAGACCCAGTACTTC. This codes for CSVGVGGETQYF.

The chain recombines TRBV7-6 with TRBJ1-1; maybe TRBD1 (6 bases). V was pared by 5 bases and J by 4 bases, with 17 bases between. The CDR3 consists of 15 residues. Germline V gene data show CDR1 as SGHVS and CDR2 as FNYEAQ. Written as DNA, the CDR3 is TGTGCCAGCAGCCGGTGGACTGAGGGGGGCACTGAAGCTTTCTTT. Translated: CASSRWTEGGTEAFF.

The V gene is TRBV12-3 or TRBV12-4, the J gene TRBJ1-4, with no clear D. V was cut by 6 bases and J by 8 bases, with 13 bases left in between. The length of the CDR3 is 13 residues. The CDR3 DNA sequence: TGTGCCAGCAGGGCGACCGCGAGCGAAAAACTGTTTTTT. The encoded protein is CASRATASEKLFF.

The gene calls are TRBV6-5 and TRBJ1-1; no firm D call. Germline V gene lookup returns CDR1 MNHEY and CDR2 SVGAGI. Trimming pared 2 bases from V and 3 bases from J, leaving 13 bases between. The CDR3 sequence is 15 residues long. CDR3 sequence (DNA): TGTGCCAGCAGTTACGGGATCTCGGGTTACACTGAAGCTTTCTTT. This gives the protein CASSYGISGYTEAFF.

The rearrangement joins TRBV7-9 to TRBJ2-1; 8 nucleotides align to TRBD2. The V gene end was trimmed by 4 bases and the J gene end by 0 bases; junction bases not matched to a gene: 8. The CDR3 has 17 amino acids. The germline CDR1 and CDR2 sequences are SEHNR and FQNEAQ (reference sequence). The CDR3 sequence: CASSSGLGSSSYNEQFF. CDR3 DNA sequence: TGTGCCAGCAGCTCGGGACTAGGCTCCAGCTCCTACAATGAGCAGTTCTTC.

The table lists this clonotype with a few counts. CDR3 residues: CASSYRQGEEQYF. CDR3 DNA: TGTGCCAGCAGTTACCGACAGGGGGAAGAGCAGTACTTC. The J gene is TRBJ2-7, the V gene TRBV6-6; 9 bases line up with TRBD1. This CDR3 is built from 13 residues. The V gene's germline CDR1 is MNHNY and CDR2 SVGAGI (reference sequence). V gave up 2 bases and J gave up 7 bases; unmatched junction bases: 3.

This clonotype was observed a handful of times. The chain couples TRBV19 to TRBJ2-7; possibly TRBD2 for D (5 bases). The CDR3 runs to 15 residues. Germline loops: CDR1 LNHDA, CDR2 SQIVND (reference sequence). V lost 5 bases and J lost 0, with 14 bases in between. CDR3 protein: CASSFRTGSSYEQYF. The CDR3 nucleotides are TGTGCCAGTAGTTTCCGGACGGGGAGCTCCTACGAGCAGTACTTC.

This clonotype was observed a few times. The CDR3: CASSYGGATNEKLFF. The CDR3 DNA follows: TGTGCCAGCAGCTACGGGGGGGCAACTAATGAAAAACTGTTTTTT. The J gene is TRBJ1-4, the V gene TRBV6-1, with a tentative D call TRBD1 (5 bases). The CDR3 covers 15 residues. Germline loops: CDR1 MNHNS, CDR2 SASEGT. Trimming left V 6 bases short and J 0 bases short, with 11 bases between.

This clonotype has more than one count but fewer than ten. The chain combines TRBV7-2 with TRBJ1-1; D unclear. The CDR3 loop spans 15 amino acids. V gave up 7 bases and J gave up 0 bases, with 15 bases separating them. CDR1 is SGHTA, CDR2 FQGNSA, per germline. The chain's CDR3 is CASTYQQSLNTEAFF. CDR3 bases: TGTGCCAGCACCTACCAACAGTCCTTGAACACTGAAGCTTTCTTT.

This clonotype occurred a few times. The J gene is TRBJ2-5, the V gene TRBV7-2; D is uncertain. Trimming took off 8 bases at V and 2 bases at J, with 21 bases between the two ends. The CDR3 is 16 residues long. From germline, CDR1 is SGHTA and CDR2 FQGNSA. CDR3 sequence reads: CASHWLGSAVQETQYF. In DNA, the CDR3 is TGTGCCAGCCACTGGCTGGGGTCGGCGGTTCAAGAGACCCAGTACTTC.

The V gene is TRBV7-2, the J gene TRBJ2-1; 8 nucleotides agree with TRBD2. Germline lookup yields CDR1 SGHTA and CDR2 FQGNSA. V dropped 8 bases and J dropped 5; count of bases not matched to a gene: 2. The CDR3 has 12 residues. CDR3 region: CASRGGNNEQFF. CDR3 nucleotides: TGTGCCAGCCGGGGGGGGAACAATGAGCAGTTCTTC.

Only one count was recorded for this clonotype. V and J are TRBV5-5 and TRBJ1-1; no clear D gene. V was cut by 4 bases and J by 3 bases, with 10 bases left in between. Germline V gene sequence: CDR1 SGHKS, CDR2 YYEKEE (reference sequence). CDR3 size: 13 residues. Written as DNA, the CDR3 is TGTGCCAGCAGCCCCCTCGTTGACACTGAAGCTTTCTTT. It is translated as CASSPLVDTEAFF.

The chain links TRBV9 to TRBJ2-1; 11 bases fit TRBD2. The germline V gene has CDR1 SGDLS and CDR2 YYNGEE. The length of the CDR3 is 20 residues. V was pared by 1 base and J by 8 bases, with 20 bases of the junction left unmatched. The CDR3 coding sequence is TGTGCCAGCAGCGTAACCCTATCCCCTACTAGCGGGAGATTTGGAGATGAGCAGTTCTTC. Translation gives CASSVTLSPTSGRFGDEQFF.

The count of this clonotype is one. The V and J genes are TRBV12-3 or TRBV12-4 and TRBJ1-2; TRBD1 is a possible D gene (5 bases). V was trimmed by 2 bases and J by 8 bases, leaving 15 bases between them. The CDR3 is 14 residues long. The chain's CDR3 is CASSLRPQGGGYTF. The CDR3, as DNA: TGTGCCAGCAGTTTACGCCCGCAGGGCGGCGGCTACACCTTC.

In its sample, this clonotype was seen a few times. The chain carries TRBV29-1 and TRBJ2-7, with 7 bases that match TRBD2. Trimming removed 2 bases from V and 2 bases from J; junction bases left unmatched: 3. The CDR3 contains 13 residues. In germline, CDR1 is SQVTM, CDR2 ANQGSEA. The CDR3 is CSVEQTSPYEQYF. The CDR3 nucleotides are TGCAGCGTTGAACAGACTAGCCCCTACGAGCAGTACTTC.